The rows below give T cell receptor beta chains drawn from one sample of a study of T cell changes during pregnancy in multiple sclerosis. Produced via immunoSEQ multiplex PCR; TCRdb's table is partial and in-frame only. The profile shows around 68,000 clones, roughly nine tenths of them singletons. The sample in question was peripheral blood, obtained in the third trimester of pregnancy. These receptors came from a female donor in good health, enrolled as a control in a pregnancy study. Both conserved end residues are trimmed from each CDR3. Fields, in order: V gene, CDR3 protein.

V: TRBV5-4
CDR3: ASSSLGQGNPYGYT

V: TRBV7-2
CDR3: ASSLVQGETQY

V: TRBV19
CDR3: ASSLGGRSNQPQH

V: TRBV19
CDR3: ASSTRQYKPTEAF

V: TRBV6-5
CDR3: ASSTGGNTEAF

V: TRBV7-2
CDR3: ASSSRGGLAFANTGELF

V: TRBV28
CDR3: ASSYGLKFTYEQY

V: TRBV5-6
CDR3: ASSLGLAGDTGELF

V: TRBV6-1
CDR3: ASSELAGADEQY

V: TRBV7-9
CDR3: ASNYRTGRNSGANVLT

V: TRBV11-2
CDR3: ASSLVLAGGNTIY

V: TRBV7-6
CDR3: ASSLLLAGHEQY

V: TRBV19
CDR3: ASNLGQNNYGYT

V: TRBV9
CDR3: ASSPHGTSGVNEQF

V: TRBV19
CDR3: ATKWTGETEAF

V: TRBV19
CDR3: ASFYSNQPQH

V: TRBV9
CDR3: ASSESGGLLEQF

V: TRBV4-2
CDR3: ASSQDVTTAGEQY

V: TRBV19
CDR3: ASSIADSEPTRYNSPLH

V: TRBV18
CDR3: ASSPQGGQGARGYT

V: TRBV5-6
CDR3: ASSLVSVRIGGQETQY

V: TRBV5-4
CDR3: ASSLLARESYEQY

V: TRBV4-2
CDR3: ASSQEDREGRGYT

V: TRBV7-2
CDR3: ASSGSGSLFSDTQY

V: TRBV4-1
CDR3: ASSQEVNRAGRVANTEAF

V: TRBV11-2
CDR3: ARLHLAKNIQY

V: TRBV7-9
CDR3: ASSSGLAAPGETQY

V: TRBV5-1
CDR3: ASSPGQGSNTEAF

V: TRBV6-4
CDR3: ASSPQATNTGELF

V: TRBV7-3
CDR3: ASSSPTLNRPGANVLT

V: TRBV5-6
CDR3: ASSLEGGGYYEQY

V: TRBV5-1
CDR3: ASTDRDTEAF

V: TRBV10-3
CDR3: VIMATSGDTGELF

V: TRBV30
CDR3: AFDGAGGNEQF

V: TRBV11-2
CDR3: ASSSRQAYGYT

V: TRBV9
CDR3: ASSVDGTGETEAF

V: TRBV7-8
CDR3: ASFRTSGSTDTQY

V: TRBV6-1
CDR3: ASSDWFEVEPGANVLT

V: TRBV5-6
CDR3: ASSTNDRTSRVNQPQH

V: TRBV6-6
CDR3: ASNGGQANEKLF

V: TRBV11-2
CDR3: ASSPGLAGESYEQY